Listed below are T cell receptor beta chains from one sample, sequenced in a study of CXCR3-negative and CXCR3-positive naive CD8 T cells. TCRdb re-called the 5' RACE reads; every CDR3 protein appears as one record, without DNA. The sample table sets out around 8,400 distinct CDR3 sequences. The sequenced material came from naive CXCR3- CD8+ T cells from blood. These receptors were obtained from a human donor in good health. Some clones in this sample may be carry-over from other donors' samples. Each CDR3 is given with its conserved first and last residue. A row's size may be missing; if present it is once, few, many or a size class.

TRBV6-5	TRBJ2-1	-	CASSYRTGRFNEQFF
TRBV9	TRBJ1-1	-	CASSTSGGTGPNTEAFF
TRBV6-6	TRBJ1-1	-	CASSTGYTEAFF
TRBV29-1	TRBJ2-7	medium-sized	CSVNSEANRFPEQYF
TRBV14	TRBJ2-1	medium-sized	CASSQSQTASSYNEQFF
TRBV29-1	TRBJ2-1	-	CSVDLGSGNEQFF
TRBV6-6	TRBJ2-1	medium-sized	CASSTTGRSYNEQFF
TRBV30	TRBJ2-1	-	CAWSHLLDGYNEQFF
TRBV11-2	TRBJ2-5	-	CASSLPRDLQETQYF
TRBV20-1	TRBJ1-1	-	CSARALSEAFF
TRBV7-9	TRBJ2-1	-	CASRGQGHEQFF
TRBV29-1	TRBJ1-1	medium-sized	CSVDAGGMNTEAFF
TRBV27	TRBJ1-2	medium-sized	CASSLRQGLYGYTF
TRBV20-1	TRBJ2-7	medium-sized	CSARTRSSYEQYF
TRBV12-3/TRBV12-4	TRBJ1-1	medium-sized	CASSFGAGGTIEAFF
TRBV13	TRBJ1-1	-	CASNLRENTEAFF
TRBV19	TRBJ2-5	-	CASSFTSGIQETQYF
TRBV11-2	TRBJ1-6	medium-sized	CASSYTGGNSPLHF
TRBV7-9	TRBJ2-2	medium-sized	CASSPPSVNTGELFF
TRBV25-1	TRBJ2-7	medium-sized	CASSDYLGAEQYF
TRBV19	TRBJ1-5	-	CASTPLDGNQPQHF
TRBV12-3/TRBV12-4	TRBJ1-2	-	CASSLALLDNYGYTF
TRBV9	TRBJ2-1	medium-sized	CASSVAGASGRGEQFF
TRBV6-5	TRBJ2-7	-	CASSSFGQAIYEQYF
TRBV7-6	TRBJ2-3	medium-sized	CASSFYPSGLGNTQYF
TRBV15	TRBJ2-1	medium-sized	CATSSLLAGESYNEQFF
TRBV4-3	TRBJ2-1	medium-sized	CASSQDLAGGGYNEQFF
TRBV15	TRBJ1-5	medium-sized	CATSRDNVNHQPQHF
TRBV19	TRBJ2-1	-	CASSIGDWNNEEFF
TRBV7-9	TRBJ2-7	medium-sized	CASSLAVGRTYEQYF
TRBV4-1	TRBJ2-1	-	CASSPASGSANEQFF
TRBV25-1	TRBJ2-1	medium-sized	CASSEGGNEQFF
TRBV7-3	TRBJ2-1	-	CASSPVGTSGNEQFF
TRBV29-1	TRBJ2-2	-	CSAETRQTGELFF
TRBV28	TRBJ2-1	-	CASSFSRERVFNEQFF
TRBV7-6	TRBJ1-2	-	CASSLNSANYGYTF
TRBV25-1	TRBJ1-6	medium-sized	CASSPHPGEGRSYNSPLHF
TRBV12-3/TRBV12-4	TRBJ1-1	-	CGSMGQGRNTEAFF
TRBV20-1	TRBJ1-1	medium-sized	CSARGDTLRMNTEAFF
TRBV7-3	TRBJ1-6	-	CASSPKTGTPNSPLHF
TRBV11-1	TRBJ2-1	medium-sized	CASSSSGRSAEQFF
TRBV29-1	TRBJ2-1	-	CSVVHLGTLIYNEQFF
TRBV4-1	TRBJ2-7	-	CASSQVTSGSYYEQYF
TRBV28	TRBJ2-7	-	CASSLPDEETKQYF
TRBV4-1	TRBJ2-5	-	CASSALDRGLETQYF
TRBV20-1	TRBJ1-5	-	CSARGYYSNQPQHF
TRBV7-6	TRBJ2-4	-	CASSLGADGENIQYF
TRBV28	TRBJ2-7	-	CACQQGPSYEQYF
TRBV20-1	TRBJ2-1	medium-sized	CSARAGGSGTYNEQFF
TRBV10-3	TRBJ1-1	medium-sized	CAISESGGPNTEAFF
TRBV7-2	TRBJ2-2	medium-sized	CASSLVGVGTGELFF
TRBV11-3	TRBJ1-1	-	CASSLFRTEAFF
TRBV5-4	TRBJ2-2	-	CASRHGTGGSIAGELFF
TRBV21-1	TRBJ1-5	medium-sized	CASSKSTGYPIDSNQPQHF
TRBV7-8	TRBJ2-1	-	CASSRTTSGSDYNEQFF
TRBV6-6	TRBJ1-2	medium-sized	CASSQGFDGYTF
TRBV5-1	TRBJ2-2	-	CASSLYGLAGNTGELFF
TRBV20-1	TRBJ2-3	-	CSAPLRLAHLTDTQYF
TRBV14	TRBJ2-1	medium-sized	CASSHPSLDKSSYNEQFF